This TCR beta chain was captured in a study of T-cell memory formation after mild COVID-19. Turning to the study itself: Largely, TCR clusters stayed within a single donor. General study results and limits: Pre-infection memory harbored some responding clones, suggesting cross-reactive memory joined. Clones contracting day 15 to 85 were balanced CD4/CD8; later expanders leaned CD4+.

5'RACE primed from the constant segment yielded TCR alpha and TCR beta cDNA libraries bearing sample barcodes and UMIs. TCRdb called the 5' RACE reads again in MiXCR, with one record for every CDR3 protein. The sample records roughly 600,000 distinct CDR3 sequences, about 20% being singletons. In this sample, this clonotype turned up a few times. Its cognate antigen is unknown. Germline V gives CDR1 SGHRS, CDR2 YFSETQ. The CDR3 length is 14 residues. V was pared by 0 bases and J by 3 bases, with 10 bases between. The chain links TRBV5-1 to TRBJ2-7; no firm D call. The receptor was isolated from an adult woman who had mild COVID-19 (a few samples of this study predate the infection). Cell type and time point are not known. The sample taken for sequencing was PBMCs or a T cell subset sorted from them (not recorded which). The CDR3 DNA reads as TGCGCCAGCAGCTTGGCTGGAGAGGACTACGAGCAGTACTTC. Amino acids: CASSLAGEDYEQYF.